The 8 T cell receptor beta chains listed next were all sequenced from one sample in a study of vaccination effects on CD4 cells after COVID-19. These receptors are not linked to any known antigen. At the end of roughly 9 days of culture, CD4+ T cells were isolated. Sequencing was performed with immunoSEQ multiplex PCR; in TCRdb, only in-frame clones are kept and a portion is missing. This sample yields around 60,000 clones, of which about 83% are seen a single time; roughly 3% belongs to the top ten. The material was CD4+ T cells from PBMCs cultured without peptide, obtained before COVID-19 vaccination. The receptor set was obtained from a human donor who received a COVID-19 vaccine.

The V and J genes are TRBV6-4 and TRBJ2-6; D gene ambiguous. With 6 bases removed from V and 0 bases from J, the gap between germline ends came to 12 bases. CDR1 is MRHNA and CDR2 is SNTAGT in the germline V gene. The CDR3 covers 16 residues. This chain's CDR3 is CASRETALSGANVLTF. Written as DNA, the CDR3 is TGTGCCAGCAGGGAGACTGCTCTCTCTGGGGCCAACGTCCTGACTTTC.

This chain links TRBV5-1 with TRBJ2-5; weak D call: TRBD1 (5 bases). The CDR3 runs to 15 residues. Between the trimmed V and J ends, which lost 3 bases and 2 bases, there was a span of 14 bases. Germline CDR1 and CDR2: SGHRS and YFSETQ. The CDR3 reads CASSSTGQAQETQYF. CDR3 DNA sequence: TGCGCCAGCAGCTCCACTGGACAAGCGCAAGAGACCCAGTACTTC.

The chain uses TRBV5-1 and TRBJ1-1; unclear D gene. Trimming pared 0 bases from V and 5 bases from J, leaving 5 bases between. Per germline, CDR1 SGHRS and CDR2 YFSETQ. The CDR3 contains 12 residues. Written as DNA, the CDR3 is TGCGCCAGCAGCTTGGTGGAGACTGAAGCTTTCTTT. Protein: CASSLVETEAFF.

The rearrangement links TRBV28 to TRBJ2-2, with unresolved D. The CDR3 contains 16 residues. From germline, CDR1 is MDHEN and CDR2 SYDVKM. Trimming removed 3 bases at V and 7 bases at J, with 18 bases between. The CDR3 DNA reads TGTGCCAGCAGTTTCCTCTCCTTTCGTGTCGGCGGGGAGCTGTTTTTT. Amino acid sequence: CASSFLSFRVGGELFF.

The chain uses TRBV7-6 and TRBJ2-3, with 14 bases identical to TRBD2. Losses at the gene ends were 3 bases for V and 8 bases for J; bases not matched to a gene: 4. The CDR3 loop spans 15 amino acids. Germline V gene sequence: CDR1 SGHVS, CDR2 FNYEAQ. The CDR3 region is CASSLTSGGAGTQYF. The CDR3 DNA follows: TGTGCCAGCAGCTTGACTAGCGGGGGGGCGGGTACGCAGTATTTT.

This CDR3 is CATSRVGGTSNEQFF. The CDR3, as DNA: TGTGCCACCAGCAGAGTCGGGGGGACATCCAATGAGCAGTTCTTC. This sequence joins TRBV15 and TRBJ2-1; perhaps TRBD2 as D (7 bases). With 1 base removed from V and 6 bases from J, the gap between germline ends came to 13 bases. The CDR3 consists of 15 residues. Looked up from germline, CDR1 is LNHNV and CDR2 is YYDKDF (reference sequence).

The chain employs TRBV27 and TRBJ1-5; no definite D call. The V and J ends lost 5 bases and 1 base respectively, with 24 bases between them. The CDR3 runs 19 residues. The germline gives CDR1 MNHEY, CDR2 SMNVEV (reference sequence). This CDR3 is CASSPLRHGWGISNQPQHF. The CDR3 DNA is TGTGCCAGCAGTCCTCTCAGACACGGATGGGGAATAAGCAATCAGCCCCAGCATTTT.

The V gene is TRBV9, the J gene TRBJ2-1; 12 positions match TRBD2. In germline, CDR1 is SGDLS, CDR2 YYNGEE. The CDR3 runs 16 residues. The ends lost 7 bases at V and 7 bases at J; junction bases unmatched: 12. The CDR3 reads CASSQELAGGRNEQFF. The DNA for the CDR3 is TGTGCCAGCTCACAAGAACTAGCGGGGGGCAGGAATGAGCAGTTCTTC.